This TCR beta chain derives from a study of cytomegalovirus exposure and HLA in healthy donors (TCRdb year 2017). With respect to the entire study: An earlier analysis of several hundred of the donors reported 276 Gb of sequence data and 100 million to 120 million unique TCR beta sequences obtained from around 170 million T cells. Using immunosequencing, the study profiled T cell repertoires from fewer than 700 subjects and related those repertoires to cytomegalovirus serostatus. In a later analysis, previously published TCR beta repertoires from 666 donors were re-analyzed and high-resolution HLA genotyping was added so that TCR occurrence patterns could be studied. Genome-wide SNP genotypes for about 55% of the roughly 670 donors were used in a later genetic analysis, which treated that subset as a discovery cohort. Class I and class II HLA loci were covered by the typing at four-digit resolution. An early release that covered approximately 600 HLA-typed donors contained about 300 gigabases of sequencing data and 70 million to 100 million unique TCR sequences. Besides the first cohort of roughly 640 subjects, a separate validation cohort made up of 95 to 150 different subjects was used. Donor age, sex, ethnicity and CMV serostatus were collected together with the repertoire data. The later analysis used no new phenotypic data to find candidate immune exposures, relying instead on TCR beta sequences and their occurrence across donors. About five DR-DQ haplotypes were treated as single units for association and clustering because of strong linkage in the cohort. To predict cytomegalovirus infection status, the study combined high-throughput TCR immunosequencing, statistical association of individual TCRs with disease status, and machine learning. Typing coverage varied by locus: about 620-640 donors for A, B, C, DRB1 and DQB1; under 550 for DQA1; nearly 610 for DPA1; around 450 for DPB1. Of the roughly 400 genotyped donors, approximately 82% fell in the genetic ancestry cluster associated with self-reported Caucasian donors. On average, about 200,000 unique TCR beta nucleotide sequences were sequenced per donor among 350 to 400 genotyped donors of the cohort, with around 19% of those sequences being non-productive. The study aimed to test whether cataloging public T cell receptors could reveal signatures of past pathogen exposure. All discovery cohort repertoires had been generated using a single sequencing platform. An earlier analysis of 587 of the donors applied high-throughput TCR beta sequencing to assess whether each TCR beta V gene segment acted as functional or pseudogenic. Overall study outcomes, separate from this receptor: In an earlier analysis of fewer than 700 of the donors, most TCR beta V segments appeared in productive rearrangements about 90% or about 30% of the time, broadly matching IMGT annotations. Most TCR sequences were observed very rarely across donors, whereas some public TCRs were present in many individuals. A further reported finding was that TCR beta sequences accurately predicted the HLA-A and HLA-B alleles for most subjects in the first cohort. Immune exposure information for the cohort was limited to CMV serostatus. Because the 87-base-pair reads could not distinguish some IMGT-functional V segments, including TRBV6-2 and TRBV6-3, those segments were excluded. In vitro tests confirmed that a few of the cytomegalovirus-associated TCR beta chains recognize cytomegalovirus antigens. Presence/absence analyses assumed roughly uniform sequencing depth across donors, an assumption that may not hold. The study listed over 150 TCR beta chains as associated with cytomegalovirus. Specific HLA alleles were associated with over 15,000 TCR beta sequences at a false discovery rate of 0.05 in a later analysis. This cohort had only TCR beta chains sequenced, and the lack of alpha or paired-chain data limited which features could be detected. In a later analysis, the rate of TCR association differed among HLA loci, with DRB1 alleles having the most associated TCRs and HLA-C alleles having the fewest. When HLA alleles, especially DR and DQ, strongly co-occurred, attributing TCR associations to individual alleles was difficult. Most CMV-associated TCR beta chains appeared to be HLA-restricted in a later analysis, and the HLA associations seemed to be driven largely by CMV exposure. HLA typing was unavailable for some donors at each locus, so association tests used only the typed subset. In a later analysis, HLA-associated TCR beta chains were found to be more clonally expanded and to have lower generation probabilities than equally common non-associated chains. V-gene and J-gene trimming of TCR beta chains was associated with a missense DCLRE1C variant in a later genetic analysis, and the association was replicated in an independent cohort. In a later genetic analysis, fewer N-insertions in productive TCRs were reported among donors in an Asian-associated ancestry cluster than the approximately 670-donor mean. Linkage disequilibrium might explain the correlated functional status among segregating V segments, but an unknown experimental factor could not be excluded. A cluster of highly shared sequence variants was judged likely to represent a technical artifact of the sequencing pipeline. The authors suggested that the approach could potentially be generalized to other disease states and immunological phenotypes. In a later analysis, several top co-occurrence clusters were reported to appear linked to parvovirus B19, influenza, CMV and Epstein-Barr virus. About 15 rarely observed V segments, including chromosome 9 orphons, were excluded from the earlier analysis of several hundred of the donors because counts were too low. The classifier was reported to diagnose cytomegalovirus status with high specificity and sensitivity in both the original cohort and the validation cohort.

The CDR3 goes from the cysteine to the phenylalanine over 14 residues. Only the CDR3 DNA stays, 42 bases, in frame from base 1. The germline V gene encodes CDR1 MNHEY and CDR2 SVGAGI. The cohort consisted of 600 to 700 healthy bone marrow donors. All cohort members were sampled while nominally healthy, although unrecorded immune exposures were likely present. The donor tested CMV seronegative and was one of the 352 seronegative cohort members. A peripheral blood sample was collected from each donor, and TCR beta sequencing was performed on peripheral blood mononuclear cells. The Qiagen DNeasy Blood Extraction Kit was used to extract genomic DNA from the blood cell samples. The library relied on the immunoSEQ multiplex PCR assay. For the multiplex PCR, a mixture combining 60 forward primers for TCR Vbeta segments and 13 reverse primers for TCR Jbeta segments was used. The CDR3 region of rearranged TCR beta genes was amplified from genomic DNA by a multiplex PCR assay. Amplified TCR beta libraries were sequenced as 87-base-pair reads on the Illumina HiSeq System. The paper's processing steps were these. Across the 700 or so repertoires, a later analysis counted 60 million to 90 million unique TCR beta chains, roughly 11 million of which were shared by at least two donors. Raw reads were error-corrected and collapsed into unique sequences with a nearest-neighbor algorithm that merged closely related sequences to remove PCR and sequencing errors. To assign V, D and J gene segments, CDR3 sequences were aligned to IMGT reference sequences. Each retained sequence needed at least a six-nucleotide match to both a V gene segment and a J gene segment. A rearrangement was called productive if the CDR3 had no stop codons and remained in frame with V and J, and every other rearrangement was called non-productive. CDR3 was defined according to IMGT convention as the region running from the second conserved V-encoded cysteine to the conserved J-encoded phenylalanine. In an earlier analysis of some 550 of the donors, sequences lacking an unambiguous match to a single V gene segment were excluded. An earlier analysis of fewer than 650 of the donors classified V segments as functional when productive rearrangements were above 56.7% and as segregating when the standard deviation between donors was above 5%. A statistical classification framework was built for diagnosing cytomegalovirus status from the catalog of TCR beta chain sequences. A later analysis assigned V and J genes by comparing TCR nucleotide sequences with IMGT/GENE-DB human TR gene sequences. In a later analysis, CDR3 sequences and most-parsimonious VDJ recombination scenarios were assigned using the TCRdist pipeline. In a later analysis, every TCR beta chain was defined by the combination of its CDR3 amino acid sequence and its V-gene family, and reads without a unique V-gene family were dropped. A later analysis removed 592 highly shared, low-generation-probability nucleotide sequences to deal with suspected cross-contamination and a sequencing artifact. In a later analysis, a clonal expansion index was calculated for each public chain from normalized within-repertoire ranks of inferred template counts. A later analysis computed generation probabilities with a VDJ recombination model fitted to out-of-frame rearrangements, and checked the results against IGoR. In a later analysis, hypergeometric tests were used to score TCR-TCR, TCR-HLA and TCR-CMV co-occurrence, with a repertoire-size bias correction applied to TCR pairs. In a later analysis, false discovery rates were estimated by permuting HLA or CMV assignments 20 times. In a later analysis, co-occurring TCRs were grouped with DBSCAN, and TCRdist sequence similarity was added when clustering was performed within HLA-allele-positive subsets. Repertoires with fewer than 30,000 or more than 120,000 public chains, plus five repertoires with anomalous nucleotide sharing, were excluded from co-occurrence clustering. The table comes from immuneACCESS by way of TCRdb, which keeps in-frame sequences with V and J called. Part of the clones is missing from these tables; in studies checked, under half for an unresolved V gene and the rest for unknown reasons. That table furnishes V, J and clone size, whereas the DNA furnished D and trimming. In all, the sample holds about 85,000 clones, and around four fifths of those were seen once. Clones ranked in the top ten supply approximately 2% of the sample.

In regard to this clone: Its antigen remains unidentified. At one of its ends the junction is not consistent with the germline gene, which may arise from a read error.

Sequencing was done on a sample of PBMCs. This receptor was identified in a boy younger than 18 in good health and CMV-seronegative. The receptor chain draws on TRBV6-5 and TRBJ2-1; matching of 6 bases hints at TRBD1 as the D gene. The CDR3 reads CASSFRSTGSYRIF. The sequenced DNA is TGTGCCAGCAGTTTCCGCTCAACAGGGTCCTACAGGATCTTC.